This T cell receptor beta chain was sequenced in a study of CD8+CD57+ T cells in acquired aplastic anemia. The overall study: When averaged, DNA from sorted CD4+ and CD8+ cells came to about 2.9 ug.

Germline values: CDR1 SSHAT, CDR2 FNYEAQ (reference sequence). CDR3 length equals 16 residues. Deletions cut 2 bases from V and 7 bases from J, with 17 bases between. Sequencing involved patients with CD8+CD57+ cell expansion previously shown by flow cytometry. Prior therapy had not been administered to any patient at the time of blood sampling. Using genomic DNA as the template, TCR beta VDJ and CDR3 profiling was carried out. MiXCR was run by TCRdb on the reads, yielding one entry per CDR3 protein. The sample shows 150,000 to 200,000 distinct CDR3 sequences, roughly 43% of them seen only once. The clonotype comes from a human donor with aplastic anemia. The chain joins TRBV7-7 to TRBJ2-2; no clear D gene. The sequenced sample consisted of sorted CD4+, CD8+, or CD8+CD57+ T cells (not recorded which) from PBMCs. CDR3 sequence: CASSLSQTLKDGELFF. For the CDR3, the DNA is TGTGCCAGCAGCTTATCACAGACCCTGAAAGACGGGGAGCTGTTTTTT.